One sample yielded the 18 T cell receptor beta chains listed below, sequenced in a study of blood T cell repertoires in COVID-19. Generated by immunoSEQ multiplex PCR, the TCRdb table keeps only in-frame clones and is missing some. The sample has 150,000 to 200,000 clones; around four fifths are singletons. Material for sequencing was PBMCs or T cells enriched from blood (not recorded which). The source of these receptors is a woman aged 45-65 years in a cohort exposed to, infected with or recovered from COVID-19 (not recorded which).

The chain employs TRBV29-1 and TRBJ2-7, with D perhaps matching TRBD2 (5 bases). V was pared by 6 bases and J by 1 base, with 10 bases between. Germline CDR1 and CDR2: SQVTM and ANQGSEA. The CDR3 runs 12 residues. The CDR3 loop reads CSVASGSYEQYF. The DNA for the CDR3 is TGCAGCGTGGCTTCGGGGTCCTACGAGCAGTACTTC.

The chain uses TRBV6-7 and TRBJ1-4; 9 bases agree with TRBD1. TRBV6-7 belongs to the ORF category, with a function that is uncertain. CDR3 length: 14 amino acids. The V gene end was trimmed by 2 bases and the J gene end by 10 bases; junction bases not matched to a gene: 5. CDR3 sequence reads: CASSYDRGIRKLFF. The CDR3 DNA reads as TGTGCCAGCAGTTACGACAGGGGGATTCGAAAACTGTTTTTT.

This chain uses TRBV2 with TRBJ2-1; 9 nucleotides line up with TRBD2. V trimming: 6 bases; J trimming: 8 bases; junction bases outside the gene matches: 5. There are 13 residues in the CDR3. Germline CDR1 and CDR2: SNHLY and FYNNEI. CDR3 protein: CASSEGLADEQFF. The CDR3 DNA follows: TGTGCCAGCAGCGAGGGACTAGCTGATGAGCAGTTCTTC.

The chain joins TRBV24-1 to TRBJ2-1; tentatively, D is TRBD2 (5 bases). V shed 7 bases and J shed 7 bases, with 16 bases lying between them. The V gene's germline CDR1 is KGHDR and CDR2 SFDVKD. CDR3 size: 14 residues. The CDR3 reads CATSPGFWSNEQFF. CDR3 in DNA: TGTGCCACCAGCCCGGGGTTTTGGAGTAATGAGCAGTTCTTC.

The chain employs TRBV19 and TRBJ2-6; 9 bases align to TRBD1. Germline trimming cut 5 bases from V and 8 bases from J; bases unmatched to any gene: 10. The CDR3 runs to 16 residues. Looked up from germline, CDR1 is LNHDA and CDR2 is SQIVND (reference sequence). The CDR3, as DNA: TGTGCCAGTAGTCAACCGGGACAGGGCCCAACCAACGTCCTGACTTTC. It codes for CASSQPGQGPTNVLTF.

The chain couples TRBV19 to TRBJ1-1, with D unresolved. In germline, CDR1 is LNHDA, CDR2 SQIVND (reference sequence). Trimming removed 6 bases from V and 7 bases from J, with 21 bases in between. This CDR3 spans 15 amino acids. CDR3 in amino acids: CASSPDNAGESEAFF. The CDR3 DNA sequence: TGTGCCAGTAGCCCCGACAATGCCGGGGAGAGTGAAGCTTTCTTT.

V and J are TRBV9 and TRBJ2-5; 7 bases agree with TRBD1. CDR1 SGDLS and CDR2 YYNGEE come from the germline V gene. Trimming cost V 5 bases and J 5 bases; bases outside gene matches: 6. The CDR3 runs 13 residues. As DNA, the CDR3 is TGTGCCAGCAGACCTACAGGGGCCGAGACCCAGTACTTC. It codes for CASRPTGAETQYF.

The CDR3 region is CASGSRGLSETQYF. In DNA, the CDR3 is TGTGCCAGCGGGTCCAGGGGGCTATCAGAGACCCAGTACTTC. The rearrangement uses TRBV2 and TRBJ2-5; 8 bases line up with TRBD1. Germline V lookup: CDR1 SNHLY, CDR2 FYNNEI. CDR3 size: 14 residues. Unmatched junction bases numbered 9, after V lost 8 bases and J lost 4 bases.

The chain uses TRBV18 and TRBJ1-6; no firm D call. Germline values: CDR1 KGHSH, CDR2 LQKENI. Trimming shortened V by 3 bases and J by 8 bases, and 11 bases separated the two germline ends. This CDR3 spans 14 amino acids. This CDR3 reads CASSPPGSYSPLHF. The CDR3 DNA sequence: TGTGCCAGCTCACCCCCGGGGAGCTATTCACCCCTCCACTTT. The whole variable domain, remainder taken from reference TRBV18 and TRBJ1-6, is NAGVMQNPRHLVRRRGQEARLRCSPMKGHSHVYWYRQLPEEGLKFMVYLQKENIIDESGMPKERFSAEFPKEGPSILRIQQVVRGDSAAYFCASSPPGSYSPLHFGNGTRLTVT.

The chain has TRBV4-1 and TRBJ1-4; possible D gene TRBD1, 5 bases. Germline V gives CDR1 MGHRA, CDR2 YSYEKL. Trimming took off 0 bases at V and 3 bases at J, with 11 bases between the two ends. The CDR3 has 16 residues. Here the CDR3 reads CASSQEGGRANEKLFF. CDR3 DNA: TGCGCCAGCAGCCAAGAGGGGGGGAGGGCTAATGAAAAACTGTTTTTT.

The V gene is TRBV7-9, the J gene TRBJ1-1; TRBD1 might be the D (6 bases). Deletions cut 6 bases from V and 6 bases from J, with 20 bases between. The CDR3 loop spans 15 amino acids. Germline V gives CDR1 SEHNR, CDR2 FQNEAQ (reference sequence). The CDR3 bases are TGTGCCAGCAGGTATAACAGGGAAGGTTGGGCTGAAGCTTTCTTT. Translated: CASRYNREGWAEAFF.

The gene calls are TRBV28 and TRBJ2-7; 9 positions match TRBD1. The CDR3 runs to 17 residues. V lost 7 bases, J lost 3 bases, and 16 bases stayed unmatched. Germline V gene sequence: CDR1 MDHEN, CDR2 SYDVKM. The CDR3 DNA sequence: TGTGCCAGCATCGGGACAGGGCTCATTGGGGACTTCTACGAGCAGTACTTC. It codes for CASIGTGLIGDFYEQYF.

This sequence joins TRBV2 and TRBJ1-5; 9 bases match TRBD1. Germline CDR1 reads SNHLY; CDR2 reads FYNNEI. The CDR3 is 15 amino acids. The J segment lost 6 bases and the V segment lost 2 bases, leaving 5 bases of the junction unmatched. The CDR3 spells CASSESTGGFQPQHF. The CDR3 nucleotides are TGTGCCAGCAGTGAAAGTACAGGGGGCTTTCAGCCCCAGCATTTT.

The sample holds one count of this clone. In DNA form, the CDR3 reads TGCGCCAGCAGCTTGGTGCCCGACAGGGGGCTTAATGAAAAACTGTTTTTT. As protein: CASSLVPDRGLNEKLFF. The chain links TRBV5-1 to TRBJ1-4; TRBD1 agrees at 10 bases. Trimming cost V 0 bases and J 4 bases; bases outside gene matches: 6. In germline, CDR1 is SGHRS, CDR2 YFSETQ. CDR3 size: 17 residues.

This chain connects TRBV11-3 to TRBJ2-2, with 9 bases aligning to TRBD2. The CDR3 contains 16 residues. Germline V gene sequence: CDR1 SGHNT, CDR2 YENEEA. Trimming cost V 5 bases and J 5 bases; bases outside gene matches: 9. Here the CDR3 reads CASSPRSSGGTGELFF. The DNA of the CDR3 is TGTGCCAGCAGCCCTAGATCGAGCGGGGGGACCGGGGAGCTGTTTTTT.

This clone came up a few times. The chain carries TRBV19 and TRBJ2-2; a weak D match, TRBD1 (5 bases). CDR1 is LNHDA, CDR2 SQIVND, per germline (reference sequence). The CDR3 has 13 amino acids. Trimming removed 5 bases from V and 7 bases from J, with 11 bases in between. In nucleotides, the CDR3 is TGTGCCAGTAGTTTAAGGGGTGACGGGGAGCTGTTTTTT. It encodes CASSLRGDGELFF. Full variable domain (rest looked up from reference TRBV19 and TRBJ2-2): DGGITQSPKYLFRKEGQNVTLSCEQNLNHDAMYWYRQDPGQGLRLIYYSQIVNDFQKGDIAEGYSVSREKKESFPLTVTSAQKNPTAFYLCASSLRGDGELFFGEGSRLTVL.

V usage is TRBV19 and J usage is TRBJ1-1, with D hard to call. With 3 bases removed from V and 1 base from J, the gap between germline ends came to 6 bases. Germline V lookup: CDR1 LNHDA, CDR2 SQIVND (reference sequence). The CDR3 sequence is 13 residues long. CDR3 nucleotides: TGTGCCAGTAGTATCCAGGCGAACACTGAAGCTTTCTTT. It translates to CASSIQANTEAFF. The full variable domain, in which reference TRBV19 and TRBJ1-1 provide the parts outside the CDR3, is DGGITQSPKYLFRKEGQNVTLSCEQNLNHDAMYWYRQDPGQGLRLIYYSQIVNDFQKGDIAEGYSVSREKKESFPLTVTSAQKNPTAFYLCASSIQANTEAFFGQGTRLTVV.

The chain recombines TRBV19 with TRBJ2-5, with a possible D match to TRBD2 (6 bases). Germline V lookup: CDR1 LNHDA, CDR2 SQIVND (reference sequence). The CDR3 loop spans 14 amino acids. V lost 6 bases and J lost 5, with 16 bases in between. CDR3 loop: CASSGTALLETQYF. Written as DNA, the CDR3 is TGTGCCAGTAGCGGGACTGCCTTATTGGAGACCCAGTACTTC.